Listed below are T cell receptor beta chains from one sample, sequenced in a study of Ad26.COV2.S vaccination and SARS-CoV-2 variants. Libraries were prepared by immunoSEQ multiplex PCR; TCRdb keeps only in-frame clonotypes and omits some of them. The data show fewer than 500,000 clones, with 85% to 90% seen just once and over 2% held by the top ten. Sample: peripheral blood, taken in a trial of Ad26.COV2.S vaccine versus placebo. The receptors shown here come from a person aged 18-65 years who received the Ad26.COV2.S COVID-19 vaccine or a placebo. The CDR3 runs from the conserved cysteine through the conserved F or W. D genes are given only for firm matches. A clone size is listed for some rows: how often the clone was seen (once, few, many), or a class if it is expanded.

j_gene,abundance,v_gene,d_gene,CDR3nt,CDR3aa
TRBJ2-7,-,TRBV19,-,TGTGCCAGGCGCCGGGACCGGATGGAGCAGTACTTC,CARRRDRMEQYF
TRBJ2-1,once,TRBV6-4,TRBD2,TGTGCCAGCAGTGAGTCTAGCGGGGGTTACAATGAGCAGTTCTTC,CASSESSGGYNEQFF
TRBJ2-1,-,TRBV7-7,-,TGTGCTAGCAGCCGGCGCCTCAGGGATGAGCAGTTCTTC,CASSRRLRDEQFF
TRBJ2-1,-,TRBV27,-,TGTGCCAGCAGTCTTAGGGGGAATGAGCAGTTCTTC,CASSLRGNEQFF
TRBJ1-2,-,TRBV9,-,TGTGCCAGCAGCGTTTCCTCAAACTATGGCTACACCTTC,CASSVSSNYGYTF
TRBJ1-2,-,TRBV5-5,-,TGTGCCAGCAGCCCGACAGTCAACTATGGCTACACCTTC,CASSPTVNYGYTF
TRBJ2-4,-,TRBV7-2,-,TGTGCCAGCAGCTTAGCAACTAGCAAAAACATTCAGTACTTC,CASSLATSKNIQYF
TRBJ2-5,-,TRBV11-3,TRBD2,TGTGCCAGCAGCGCCGGGACTAGCGGGAGGGGACGGGAGACCCAGTACTTC,CASSAGTSGRGRETQYF
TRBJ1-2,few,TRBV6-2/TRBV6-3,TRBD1,TGTGCCAGCAGCTATACAGGGGATTCCGGCTACACCTTC,CASSYTGDSGYTF
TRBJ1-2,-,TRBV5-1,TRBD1,TGCGCCAGCAGCTTGGGAGCCGGACAGGCTTCGTATGGCTACACCTTC,CASSLGAGQASYGYTF
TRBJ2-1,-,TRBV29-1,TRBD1,TGCAGCGTCGGACAGGGGGCTGGGTCCTACAATGAGCAGTTCTTC,CSVGQGAGSYNEQFF
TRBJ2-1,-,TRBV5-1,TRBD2,TGCGCCAGCAGCTTGGCGGTAGCGGGAGTAAATGAGCAGTTCTTC,CASSLAVAGVNEQFF
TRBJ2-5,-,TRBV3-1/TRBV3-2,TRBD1,TGTGCCAGCACTGATTTAGGACAGGGTCTTGGGACCCAGTACTTC,CASTDLGQGLGTQYF
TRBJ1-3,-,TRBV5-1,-,TGCGCCAGCAGCTTGCCGGCGGACACCATATATTTT,CASSLPADTIYF
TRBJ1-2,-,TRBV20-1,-,TGCAGTGCAGCCGGACGGGGCTACACCTTC,CSAAGRGYTF
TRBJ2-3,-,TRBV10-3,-,TGTGCCATCAGTGAGTGGGCAGCAGATACGCAGTATTTT,CAISEWAADTQYF
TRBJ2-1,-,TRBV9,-,TGTGCCAGCAGCGTAGGGCAGCCCAATGAGCAGTTCTTC,CASSVGQPNEQFF
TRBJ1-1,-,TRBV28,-,TGTGCCAGCAGTTTCGTGTATGAAGCTTTCTTT,CASSFVYEAFF
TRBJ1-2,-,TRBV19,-,TGTGCCAGTAGTCAACAGGTAGTAGTGAATGGCTACACCTTC,CASSQQVVVNGYTF
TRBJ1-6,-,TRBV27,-,TGTGCCAGCACCCTTGGCTTAGACCATTCACCCCTCCACTTT,CASTLGLDHSPLHF
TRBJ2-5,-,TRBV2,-,TGTGCCAGCAGGCTGAGCCAGGGGGGGCGAGAGACCCAGTACTTC,CASRLSQGGRETQYF
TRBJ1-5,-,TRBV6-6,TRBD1,TGTGCCAGCAGCCTGACAGGGGGTCAGGTTCAGCCCCAGCATTTT,CASSLTGGQVQPQHF
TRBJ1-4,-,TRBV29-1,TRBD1,TGCAGCGTCGCAGGGGGTGGTGAAAAACTGTTTTTT,CSVAGGGEKLFF
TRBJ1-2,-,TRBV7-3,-,TGTGCCAGCAGCCAACCGGGACATTCGGGCTACACCTTC,CASSQPGHSGYTF
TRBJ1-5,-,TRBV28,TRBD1,TGTGCCAGCAGTTCGACAGGGGCGTACAATCAGCCCCAGCATTTT,CASSSTGAYNQPQHF
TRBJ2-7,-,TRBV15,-,TGTGCCACCAGCAGATATACAGGACTCTACGAGCAGTACTTC,CATSRYTGLYEQYF
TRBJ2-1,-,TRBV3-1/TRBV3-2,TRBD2,TGTGCCAGCAGAGACTCCGGGACTAGCGGGGTTGTGTTCTTC,CASRDSGTSGVVFF
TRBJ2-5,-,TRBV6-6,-,TGTGCCAGCAGTTACACGTACCAAGAGACCCAGTACTTC,CASSYTYQETQYF
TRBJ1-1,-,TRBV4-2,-,TGTGCCAGCAGCCAAGATTTGGAGAACACTGAAGCTTTCTTT,CASSQDLENTEAFF
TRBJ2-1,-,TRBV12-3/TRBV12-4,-,TGTGCCAGCAGTGTGGACTTCAATGAGCAGTTCTTC,CASSVDFNEQFF
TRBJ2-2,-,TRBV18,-,TGTGCCAGCTCACCATACTATGGCGGGTTCACCGCGAACACCGGGGAGCTGTTTTTT,CASSPYYGGFTANTGELFF
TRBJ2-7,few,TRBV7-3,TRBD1,TGTGCCAGCAGCCAGGGGGCCGCTGGGGAGCAGTACTTC,CASSQGAAGEQYF
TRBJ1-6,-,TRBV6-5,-,TGTGCCAGCAGTTATTGGGTTGGTTCCCAGGGTTCACCCCTCCACTTT,CASSYWVGSQGSPLHF
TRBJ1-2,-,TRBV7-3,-,TGTGCCAGCAGCCCCACAGTAAACTATGGCTACACCTTC,CASSPTVNYGYTF
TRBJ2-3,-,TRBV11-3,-,TGTGCCAGCAGCTCCGCGAAGGATACGCAGTATTTT,CASSSAKDTQYF
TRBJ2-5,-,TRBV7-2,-,TGTGCCAGCAGGTCCCCCGCGCAGGGGACCCAGTACTTC,CASRSPAQGTQYF
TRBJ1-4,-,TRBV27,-,TGTGCCTCCGGCAGAGGGGCGTCCAGTGAAAAACTGTTTTTT,CASGRGASSEKLFF
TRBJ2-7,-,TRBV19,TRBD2,TGTGCCAGTAGTATGGGACTAGCGTTCCACGAGCAGTACTTC,CASSMGLAFHEQYF
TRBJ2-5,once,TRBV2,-,TGTGCCAGCATCACCACAGGAGAACAAGAGACCCAGTACTTC,CASITTGEQETQYF
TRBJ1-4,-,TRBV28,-,TGTGCCAGCAGTTCGACCCGGGGGGCAACTAATGAAAAACTGTTTTTT,CASSSTRGATNEKLFF
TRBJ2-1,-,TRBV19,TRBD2,TGTGCCAGTCAGACTAGCGGGGGGTACAATGAGCAGTTCTTC,CASQTSGGYNEQFF
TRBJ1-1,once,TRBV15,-,TGTGCCACCAGCAGAGATCATCGAACTATGAACACTGAAGCTTTCTTT,CATSRDHRTMNTEAFF
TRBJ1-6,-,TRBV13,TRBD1,TGTGCCAGCAGTTCCGGGACAGGGCCGCCGTCACCCCTCCACTTT,CASSSGTGPPSPLHF
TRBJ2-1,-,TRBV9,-,TGTGCCAGCAGCCAGGGGTGGAGCGGGGACCCCAATGAGCAGTTCTTC,CASSQGWSGDPNEQFF
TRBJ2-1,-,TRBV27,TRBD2,TGTGCCAGCAGTAAAAGCGGGAGGCTAAACTACAATGAGCAGTTCTTC,CASSKSGRLNYNEQFF
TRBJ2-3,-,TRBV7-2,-,TGTGCCAGCAGCCCCGAGCTTAGGGGGACTCCCATTTTT,CASSPELRGTPIF